Listed below are T cell receptor beta chains from one sample, sequenced in a study of post-analysis software for immune sequencing data. From the PCR reads, TCRdb called clonotypes with MiXCR, one entry per CDR3 protein. The sample has some 500,000 distinct CDR3 sequences, 40% to 55% seen once. Sequencing was done on a sample of blood. The source is a girl aged 10-17 years with multiple sclerosis. Both conserved end residues are part of each CDR3. The D gene is left open where the match is weak. The size field is filled for only some rows; it gives once, few, many or a size class.

V: TRBV7-2; D: TRBD2; J: TRBJ2-7; size: NA; CDR3: CASSLDSGSSYEQYF; DNA: TGTGCCAGCAGCTTGGATAGCGGGAGCTCTTACGAGCAGTACTTC
V: TRBV7-2; D: NA; J: TRBJ1-2; size: NA; CDR3: CASSLHGVGQAGGYTF; DNA: TGTGCCAGCAGCTTACATGGGGTCGGGCAGGCCGGTGGCTACACCTTC
V: TRBV6-5; D: NA; J: TRBJ2-5; size: few; CDR3: CASSYSLGAGVQETQYF; DNA: TGTGCCAGCAGTTACTCCCTGGGGGCAGGGGTTCAGGAGACCCAGTACTTC
V: TRBV7-2; D: TRBD1; J: TRBJ1-4; size: NA; CDR3: CASSFGQEREKLFF; DNA: TGTGCCAGCAGCTTCGGACAGGAACGCGAAAAACTGTTTTTT
V: TRBV10-2; D: TRBD1; J: TRBJ2-7; size: few; CDR3: CASRTQGAILYEQYF; DNA: TGCGCCAGCAGAACACAGGGGGCGATTCTCTACGAGCAGTACTTC
V: TRBV28; D: NA; J: TRBJ2-6; size: NA; CDR3: CASSPQGEANVLTF; DNA: TGTGCCAGCAGTCCCCAAGGGGAGGCCAACGTCCTGACTTTC
V: TRBV3-1; D: TRBD2; J: TRBJ2-7; size: few; CDR3: CASSHRGGLAGYNEQYF; DNA: TGTGCCAGCAGCCATCGAGGGGGGCTAGCGGGATACAATGAGCAGTACTTC
V: TRBV12-3/TRBV12-4; D: TRBD2; J: TRBJ2-1; size: NA; CDR3: CASSLSGESYNEQFF; DNA: TGTGCCAGCAGTTTGAGCGGGGAGTCCTACAATGAGCAGTTCTTC
V: TRBV28; D: TRBD1; J: TRBJ2-5; size: NA; CDR3: CASSFPSTGLREETQYF; DNA: TGTGCCAGCAGTTTTCCCTCGACAGGGCTTAGGGAAGAGACCCAGTACTTC
V: TRBV28; D: NA; J: TRBJ1-1; size: few; CDR3: CASSPPGGSFF; DNA: TGTGCCAGCAGTCCGCCCGGGGGATCTTTCTTT
V: TRBV7-2; D: NA; J: TRBJ1-5; size: few; CDR3: CASSLGRAEISQPQHF; DNA: TGTGCCAGCAGCTTAGGCAGGGCCGAGATTTCCCAGCCCCAGCATTTT
V: TRBV4-3; D: TRBD2; J: TRBJ2-1; size: few; CDR3: CASSQVADAGGDNEQFF; DNA: TGCGCCAGCAGCCAAGTCGCAGATGCGGGAGGCGACAATGAGCAGTTCTTC
V: TRBV24-1; D: TRBD1; J: TRBJ1-2; size: NA; CDR3: CATSETGTGGVSYGYTF; DNA: TGTGCCACCAGTGAAACCGGGACAGGGGGCGTCTCCTATGGCTACACCTTC
V: TRBV20-1; D: TRBD2; J: TRBJ2-7; size: few; CDR3: CSARDGGVAGASEQYF; DNA: TGCAGTGCTAGAGATGGCGGAGTAGCGGGAGCGTCCGAGCAGTACTTC
V: TRBV5-1; D: NA; J: TRBJ2-5; size: few; CDR3: CASSSPGETQYF; DNA: TGCGCCAGCAGCTCGCCGGGGGAGACCCAGTACTTC
V: TRBV10-3; D: TRBD2; J: TRBJ2-7; size: many; CDR3: CAIRLAGGPYEQYF; DNA: TGTGCCATCCGGCTAGCGGGAGGGCCCTACGAGCAGTACTTC
V: TRBV4-2; D: NA; J: TRBJ1-4; size: NA; CDR3: CASSQSGLTTNEKLFF; DNA: TGTGCCAGCAGTCAGAGTGGGTTGACAACTAATGAAAAACTGTTTTTT
V: TRBV5-1; D: TRBD1; J: TRBJ2-1; size: NA; CDR3: CASSLRAGGSYNEQFF; DNA: TGCGCCAGCAGCTTGAGGGCAGGGGGCTCCTACAATGAGCAGTTCTTC
V: TRBV7-2; D: NA; J: TRBJ2-7; size: NA; CDR3: CASSLALRAGYEQYF; DNA: TGTGCCAGCAGCTTAGCGCTTAGGGCCGGCTACGAGCAGTACTTC
V: TRBV6-1; D: NA; J: TRBJ2-7; size: few; CDR3: CASSPVPDYNLAYEQYF; DNA: TGTGCCAGCAGCCCCGTCCCAGACTACAACCTTGCCTACGAGCAGTACTTC
V: TRBV12-3/TRBV12-4; D: NA; J: TRBJ2-5; size: NA; CDR3: CASSRGATQYF; DNA: TGTGCCAGCAGTAGGGGTGCAACGCAGTACTTC
V: TRBV4-2; D: TRBD2; J: TRBJ2-1; size: few; CDR3: CASSQDPSGGSRNNEQFF; DNA: TGTGCCAGCAGCCAAGATCCTAGCGGGGGGAGTAGAAACAATGAGCAGTTCTTC
V: TRBV6-6; D: NA; J: TRBJ1-1; size: NA; CDR3: CASSPGHMNTEAFF; DNA: TGTGCCAGCAGCCCGGGACATATGAACACTGAAGCTTTCTTT
V: TRBV12-3/TRBV12-4; D: NA; J: TRBJ2-5; size: NA; CDR3: CASSQTQQEAQYF; DNA: TGTGCCAGCAGCCAGACACAGCAAGAGGCCCAGTACTTC
V: TRBV4-1; D: TRBD2; J: TRBJ2-1; size: few; CDR3: CASSQDLTSGFYNEQFF; DNA: TGCGCCAGCAGCCAAGATCTGACTAGCGGCTTCTACAATGAGCAGTTCTTC
V: TRBV11-2; D: TRBD1; J: TRBJ2-7; size: few; CDR3: CASSLGSGGHEQYF; DNA: TGTGCCAGCAGCTTAGGTTCAGGGGGCCACGAGCAGTACTTC
V: TRBV24-1; D: TRBD1; J: TRBJ2-1; size: few; CDR3: CATSDSGQVINEQFF; DNA: TGTGCCACCAGTGATTCTGGACAGGTAATCAATGAGCAGTTCTTC
V: TRBV6-4; D: NA; J: TRBJ2-1; size: many; CDR3: CASSDSGQTDEQFF; DNA: TGTGCCAGCAGTGACTCTGGACAGACGGATGAGCAGTTCTTC
V: TRBV20-1; D: NA; J: TRBJ2-7; size: NA; CDR3: CSARTGRYEQYF; DNA: TGCAGTGCTAGAACAGGGCGCTACGAGCAGTACTTC
V: TRBV29-1; D: NA; J: TRBJ1-2; size: NA; CDR3: CSVAEGLILYGYTF; DNA: TGCAGCGTTGCGGAAGGACTGATCCTCTATGGCTACACCTTC
V: TRBV7-2; D: TRBD2; J: TRBJ2-3; size: NA; CDR3: CASSLGGLASDTQYF; DNA: TGTGCCAGCAGCTTAGGGGGACTAGCTTCAGATACGCAGTATTTT
V: TRBV12-3/TRBV12-4; D: TRBD2; J: TRBJ2-1; size: NA; CDR3: CASSLGTSGYSYNEQFF; DNA: TGTGCCAGCAGTTTAGGGACTAGCGGATACTCCTACAATGAGCAGTTCTTC
V: TRBV5-1; D: TRBD1; J: TRBJ2-7; size: few; CDR3: CASSLVGTGGYEQYF; DNA: TGCGCCAGCAGCTTGGTTGGGACAGGTGGGTACGAGCAGTACTTC
V: TRBV20-1; D: TRBD2; J: TRBJ2-3; size: NA; CDR3: CSATPGLAGGFTDTQYF; DNA: TGCAGTGCGACCCCGGGACTAGCGGGAGGATTCACAGATACGCAGTATTTT
V: TRBV28; D: NA; J: TRBJ2-7; size: few; CDR3: CASIEDSPRYEQYF; DNA: TGTGCCAGCATAGAGGACTCTCCCAGGTACGAGCAGTACTTC
V: TRBV5-1; D: NA; J: TRBJ2-3; size: NA; CDR3: CASSYTDRSTDTQYF; DNA: TGCGCCAGCAGCTACACCGACAGATCCACAGATACGCAGTATTTT
V: TRBV14; D: TRBD1; J: TRBJ2-7; size: NA; CDR3: CASSQDRQGGYEQYF; DNA: TGTGCCAGCAGCCAAGACCGACAGGGGGGTTACGAGCAGTACTTC
V: TRBV6-5; D: NA; J: TRBJ2-2; size: NA; CDR3: CASSYRGGELFF; DNA: TGTGCCAGCAGTTACCGGGGCGGGGAGCTGTTTTTT
V: TRBV20-1; D: TRBD2; J: TRBJ2-3; size: NA; CDR3: CSATSGPDTQYF; DNA: TGCAGTGCCACTAGCGGTCCAGATACGCAGTATTTT